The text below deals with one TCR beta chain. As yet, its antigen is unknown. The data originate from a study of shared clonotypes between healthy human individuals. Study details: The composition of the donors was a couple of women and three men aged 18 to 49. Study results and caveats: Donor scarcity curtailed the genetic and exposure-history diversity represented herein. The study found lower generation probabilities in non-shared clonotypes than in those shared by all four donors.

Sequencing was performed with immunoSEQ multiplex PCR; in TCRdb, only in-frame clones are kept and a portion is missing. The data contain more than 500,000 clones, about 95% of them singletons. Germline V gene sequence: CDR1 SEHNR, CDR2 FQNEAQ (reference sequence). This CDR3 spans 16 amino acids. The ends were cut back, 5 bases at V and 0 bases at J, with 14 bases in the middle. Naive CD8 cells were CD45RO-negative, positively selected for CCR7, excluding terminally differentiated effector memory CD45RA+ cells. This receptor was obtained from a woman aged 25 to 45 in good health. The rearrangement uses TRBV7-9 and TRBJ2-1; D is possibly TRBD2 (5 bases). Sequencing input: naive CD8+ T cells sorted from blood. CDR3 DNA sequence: TGTGCCAGCAGCACCCCCACGGGGAGCTCCTACAATGAGCAGTTCTTC. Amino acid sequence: CASSTPTGSSYNEQFF.